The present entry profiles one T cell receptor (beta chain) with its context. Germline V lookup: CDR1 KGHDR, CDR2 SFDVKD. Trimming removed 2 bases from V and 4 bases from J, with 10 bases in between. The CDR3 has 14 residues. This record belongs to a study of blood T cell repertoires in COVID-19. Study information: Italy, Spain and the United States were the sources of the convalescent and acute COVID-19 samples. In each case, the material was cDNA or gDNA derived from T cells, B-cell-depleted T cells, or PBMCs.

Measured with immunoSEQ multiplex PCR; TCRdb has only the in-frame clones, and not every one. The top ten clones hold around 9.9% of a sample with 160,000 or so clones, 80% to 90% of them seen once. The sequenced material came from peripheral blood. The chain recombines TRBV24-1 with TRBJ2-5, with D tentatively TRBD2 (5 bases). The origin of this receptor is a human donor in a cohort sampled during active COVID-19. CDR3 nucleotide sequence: TGTGCCACCAGTGATTCCCAGGCGGGAGAGACCCAGTACTTC. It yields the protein CATSDSQAGETQYF.